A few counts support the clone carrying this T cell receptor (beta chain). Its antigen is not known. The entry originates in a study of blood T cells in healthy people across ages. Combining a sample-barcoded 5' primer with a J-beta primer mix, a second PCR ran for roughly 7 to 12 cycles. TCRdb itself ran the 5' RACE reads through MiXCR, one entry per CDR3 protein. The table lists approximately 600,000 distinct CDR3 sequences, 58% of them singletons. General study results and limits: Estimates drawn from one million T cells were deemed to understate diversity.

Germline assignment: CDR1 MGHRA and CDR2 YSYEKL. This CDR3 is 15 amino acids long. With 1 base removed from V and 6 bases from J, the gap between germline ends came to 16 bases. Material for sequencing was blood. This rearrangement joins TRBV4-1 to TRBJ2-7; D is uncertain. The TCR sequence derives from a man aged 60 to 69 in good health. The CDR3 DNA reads TGCGCCAGCAGCCAAGCCGAGGCGATTATGGGCGAGCAGTACTTC. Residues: CASSQAEAIMGEQYF.